The 26 T cell receptor beta chains given below trace back to one sample, sequenced in a study of early T cells in non-severe SARS-CoV-2 infection. TCRdb analysed the 5' RACE reads with MiXCR anew, one entry per CDR3 protein. The table lists 50,000 to 60,000 distinct CDR3 sequences, around 10% of them singletons. The specimen was whole blood. These TCRs come from an adult who was a healthcare worker with PCR-confirmed SARS-CoV-2 infection or an uninfected control (not recorded which).

This clonotype appeared a few times. The rearrangement links TRBV6-2 or TRBV6-3 to TRBJ2-5, with TRBD2 matching over 9 bases. With V trimmed by 7 bases and J by 5 bases, 11 bases remained unmatched. The CDR3 contains 15 residues. Looked up from germline, CDR1 is MNHEY and CDR2 is SVGEGT. CDR3 amino acids: CASKELAGVGETQYF. For the CDR3, the DNA is TGTGCCAGCAAGGAGTTAGCGGGAGTAGGGGAGACCCAGTACTTC.

The chain carries TRBV29-1 and TRBJ1-2; no clear D gene. Germline-derived CDR1 and CDR2 are SQVTM and ANQGSEA. CDR3 size: 10 residues. Trimming removed 7 bases at V and 6 bases at J, with 9 bases between. DNA for the CDR3: TGCAGCGCTACAAGGGATGGCTACACCTTC. It translates to CSATRDGYTF.

J is TRBJ2-1 and V is TRBV29-1; no reliable D call. The V gene's germline CDR1 is SQVTM and CDR2 ANQGSEA. The V end was cut by 6 bases, the J end by 2 bases, with 14 bases between. The CDR3 spans 14 residues. The CDR3 is CSVYMAVTYNEQFF. The CDR3 bases are TGCAGCGTCTATATGGCGGTAACCTACAATGAGCAGTTCTTC.

J is TRBJ2-7 and V is TRBV7-2; 11 nucleotides line up with TRBD2. From germline, CDR1 is SGHTA and CDR2 FQGNSA. V dropped 5 bases and J dropped 2; count of bases not matched to a gene: 5. The CDR3 consists of 15 residues. The CDR3 here is CASSAASGGTYEQYF. The CDR3 DNA sequence: TGTGCCAGCAGCGCGGCTAGCGGGGGGACCTACGAGCAGTACTTC. Complete variable domain (other parts from reference TRBV7-2 and TRBJ2-7): GAGVSQSPSNKVTEKGKDVELRCDPISGHTALYWYRQSLGQGLEFLIYFQGNSAPDKSGLPSDRFSAERTGGSVSTLTIQRTQQEDSAVYLCASSAASGGTYEQYFGPGTRLTVT.

The rearrangement uses TRBV7-9 and TRBJ2-1; 8 nucleotides match TRBD2. This CDR3 has 15 amino acids. The J segment lost 0 bases and the V segment lost 6 bases, leaving 4 bases of the junction unmatched. Germline CDR1 and CDR2: SEHNR and FQNEAQ (reference sequence). The CDR3 DNA is TGTGCCAGCAGGGTTGCGGGGGGCTCCTACAATGAGCAGTTCTTC. Protein: CASRVAGGSYNEQFF.

This clonotype has a handful of counts. The chain uses TRBV5-1 and TRBJ2-3; possibly TRBD2 for D (6 bases). This CDR3 spans 13 amino acids. Per germline, CDR1 SGHRS and CDR2 YFSETQ. Trimming shortened V by 6 bases and J by 0 bases, and 8 bases separated the two germline ends. The CDR3 protein is CASNGGSTDTQYF. CDR3 DNA: TGCGCCAGCAACGGAGGGAGCACAGATACGCAGTATTTT.

This chain links TRBV12-3 or TRBV12-4 with TRBJ1-2, with D possibly being TRBD1 (6 bases). This CDR3 comprises 13 residues. V was trimmed by 2 bases and J by 8 bases, leaving 12 bases between them. The chain's CDR3 is CASSLRTVGGYTF. DNA of the CDR3: TGTGCCAGCAGTTTAAGGACAGTCGGAGGCTACACCTTC.

This clonotype showed up many times. This sequence joins TRBV7-2 and TRBJ2-2; no clear D. Germline V gene lookup returns CDR1 SGHTA and CDR2 FQGNSA. Trimming took off 2 bases at V and 6 bases at J, with 13 bases between the two ends. The CDR3 totals 15 residues. CDR3: CASSLSKASPGELFF. In DNA, the CDR3 is TGTGCCAGCAGCTTAAGCAAGGCCAGCCCCGGGGAGCTGTTTTTT.

This rearrangement joins TRBV19 to TRBJ2-5; D may be TRBD2 (5 bases). The V end was cut by 5 bases, the J end by 2 bases, with 12 bases between. CDR1 LNHDA and CDR2 SQIVND come from the germline V gene (reference sequence). This CDR3 spans 14 amino acids. The CDR3 nucleotides are TGTGCCAGTAGTCACTTTAGCGAACAAGAGACCCAGTACTTC. Its protein is CASSHFSEQETQYF. Full variable domain (outside the CDR3, taken from reference TRBV19 and TRBJ2-5): DGGITQSPKYLFRKEGQNVTLSCEQNLNHDAMYWYRQDPGQGLRLIYYSQIVNDFQKGDIAEGYSVSREKKESFPLTVTSAQKNPTAFYLCASSHFSEQETQYFGPGTRLLVL.

Details on this clonotype: This may be a read error: a much more frequent sequence differs by one nucleotide. This chain links TRBV6-2 or TRBV6-3 with TRBJ1-1, with D perhaps TRBD1 (6 bases). Germline V CDR1 and CDR2: MNHEY, SVGEGT. This CDR3 contains 15 residues. The CDR3, as DNA: TGTGCCAGCAGTTACGCGGGGGCTTGGGGCACTGTAGCTTTCTTT. Its protein product is CASSYAGAWGTVAFF.

With respect to this clonotype: A much larger clone differs from this one at a single base, so this may be a read error. The chain employs TRBV7-9 and TRBJ2-7, with 8 bases lining up with TRBD2. The CDR3 sequence is 13 residues long. Germline CDR1 reads SEHNR; CDR2 reads FQNEAQ (reference sequence). The chain's CDR3 is CVSSREGRDEQYF. The CDR3 DNA sequence: TGTGTCAGCAGCCGGGAGGGCCGGGACGAGCAGTACTTC.

In this sample, this clonotype turned up many times. The chain uses TRBV10-1 and TRBJ1-5; D gene uncertain. This CDR3 comprises 15 residues. Looked up from germline, CDR1 is WNHNN and CDR2 is SYGVQD (reference sequence). V lost 2 bases, J lost 4 bases, and 12 bases lay in between. The CDR3 spells CASSEDTRPNQPQHF. CDR3 nucleotide sequence: TGCGCCAGCAGTGAGGACACCCGCCCAAATCAGCCCCAGCATTTT.

This clonotype has a count of ten or more. This chain links TRBV3-1 with TRBJ1-3; D perhaps matches TRBD1 (5 bases). V lost 0 bases, J lost 2 bases, and 8 bases lay in between. This CDR3 contains 15 residues. CDR1 is LGHDT and CDR2 is YNNKEL in the germline V gene (reference sequence). The DNA for the CDR3 is TGTGCCAGCAGCCAAGATGCGGGGGCTGGAAACACCATATATTTT. Amino acids: CASSQDAGAGNTIYF.

The genes are TRBV7-2 and TRBJ1-1; 7 nucleotides match TRBD1. Per germline, CDR1 SGHTA and CDR2 FQGNSA. J was trimmed by 6 bases and V by 5 bases; bases with no gene match: 9. This CDR3 is built from 14 residues. CDR3 protein: CASSRLDRVAEAFF. For the CDR3, the DNA is TGTGCCAGCAGCCGACTCGACAGGGTCGCTGAAGCTTTCTTT.

This clonotype showed up many times. The rearrangement joins TRBV6-2 or TRBV6-3 to TRBJ1-4, with D perhaps matching TRBD1 (5 bases). Deletions cut 2 bases from V and 6 bases from J, with 10 bases between. From germline, CDR1 is MNHEY and CDR2 SVGEGT. This CDR3 has 14 amino acids. The CDR3 nucleotides read TGTGCCAGCAGTTACGGAGGGACGGATGAAAAACTGTTTTTT. Its protein product is CASSYGGTDEKLFF.

CDR3 protein: CASSYSDRGPYEQYF. The CDR3 nucleotides are TGTGCCAGCAGTTACTCCGACAGGGGGCCCTACGAGCAGTACTTC. The gene calls are TRBV6-5 and TRBJ2-7, with 10 nucleotides matching TRBD1. The CDR3 runs to 15 residues. Trimming took 0 bases from V and 2 from J; bases not matched to a gene: 1. Germline CDR1 reads MNHEY; CDR2 reads SVGAGI.

This clonotype was counted ten times or more. One end of the junction varies from germline; a read error may be responsible. This chain uses TRBV7-7 with TRBJ2-5; D gene uncertain. Germline values: CDR1 SSHAT, CDR2 FNYEAQ (reference sequence). There are 14 residues in the CDR3. CDR3 in amino acids: CASSPVRAQETQYF. The CDR3 DNA sequence: TGTGCTAGCAGCCCCGTTCGGGCCCAAGAGACCCAGTACTTC.

This clonotype was counted many times. The rearrangement links TRBV3-1 to TRBJ1-1, with D unresolved. V was shortened by 4 bases and J by 5 bases, with 17 bases between the two germline ends. The CDR3 is made up of 15 amino acids. Per germline, CDR1 LGHDT and CDR2 YNNKEL (reference sequence). CDR3 in amino acids: CASSPPGGVGTEAFF. The CDR3 DNA follows: TGTGCCAGCAGCCCCCCCGGAGGAGTAGGGACTGAAGCTTTCTTT.

This clonotype has ten or more counts. V and J are TRBV6-2 or TRBV6-3 and TRBJ2-1; maybe TRBD1 (5 bases). Trimming cost V 6 bases and J 5 bases, with 26 bases left between them. This CDR3 region has 18 residues. Germline V gives CDR1 MNHEY, CDR2 SVGEGT. CDR3 coding DNA: TGTGCCAGCAGCCTAACTAATCGACAGAGACAGCTGAACAATGAGCAGTTCTTC. Encoded protein: CASSLTNRQRQLNNEQFF.

This clonotype has only a few counts. The chain links TRBV12-3 or TRBV12-4 to TRBJ1-4; TRBD1 might be the D (5 bases). The CDR3 extends over 15 amino acids. V was cut by 6 bases and J by 0 bases, with 11 bases left in between. In nucleotides, the CDR3 is TGTGCCAGCAGACCCCTAGGGGCAACTAATGAAAAACTGTTTTTT. It yields the protein CASRPLGATNEKLFF.

In its sample, this clonotype was seen a few times. This chain links TRBV25-1 with TRBJ2-7, with TRBD1 identical over 8 bases. Germline V gene sequence: CDR1 MGHDK, CDR2 SYGVNS. V shed 6 bases, J shed 3 bases, and the junction held 7 bases outside the gene matches. CDR3 length equals 14 residues. CDR3 nucleotide sequence: TGTGCCAGCAGAGCCGGGACAGGAAACTACGAGCAGTACTTC. Protein product: CASRAGTGNYEQYF.

This clonotype was counted at least ten times. The chain carries TRBV4-3 and TRBJ2-1; no firm D call. The CDR3 totals 14 residues. The V end was cut by 4 bases, the J end by 7 bases, with 14 bases between. Germline CDR1 and CDR2: LGHNA and YSLEER. CDR3 coding DNA: TGCGCCAGCAGCCGAAAGATTCTGCGTAATGAGCAGTTCTTC. Translation gives CASSRKILRNEQFF.

This clonotype has a count of ten or more. J is TRBJ1-2 and V is TRBV5-4, with 7 bases aligning to TRBD1. The V and J ends lost 4 bases and 4 bases, in that order; junction bases with no gene match: 4. Per the germline V gene, CDR1 is SGHNT and CDR2 is YYREEE (reference sequence). CDR3 length equals 13 residues. As DNA, the CDR3 is TGTGCCAGCAGCCTTCGGACAGGCTATGGCTACACCTTC. This translates into CASSLRTGYGYTF.

The sample holds many counts of this clonotype. The rearrangement uses TRBV20-1 and TRBJ2-3; D remains ambiguous. This CDR3 has 13 residues. The germline V and J ends were trimmed by 4 bases and 9 bases, with 17 bases remaining between them. The V gene's germline CDR1 is DFQATT and CDR2 SNEGSKA (reference sequence). This CDR3 reads CSAKKDGTVTQYF. The CDR3 nucleotides read TGCAGTGCTAAAAAGGACGGCACTGTGACGCAGTATTTT.

This clonotype has just a few counts. This rearrangement joins TRBV29-1 to TRBJ1-1; the D gene is possibly TRBD1 (6 bases). This CDR3 has 13 residues. The V end lost 3 bases, the J end lost 5 bases, and 13 bases lay between the germline ends. Germline loops: CDR1 SQVTM, CDR2 ANQGSEA. CDR3 residues: CSVDGGRVTEAFF. The CDR3 region has the DNA TGCAGCGTTGACGGGGGGCGGGTTACTGAAGCTTTCTTT.

There are a few counts of this clonotype. The V call is TRBV4-1, the J call TRBJ1-1, with TRBD1 identical over 9 bases. Germline CDR1 MGHRA, CDR2 YSYEKL. The CDR3 extends over 16 amino acids. Germline trimming cut 5 bases from V and 0 bases from J; bases unmatched to any gene: 7. The CDR3 protein is CASSKDRGGMNTEAFF. Written as DNA, the CDR3 is TGCGCCAGCAGCAAGGACAGGGGAGGAATGAACACTGAAGCTTTCTTT.